This T cell receptor (beta chain) is from a study of blood T cell repertoires in COVID-19. V shed 2 bases and J shed 4 bases, with 8 bases lying between them. Germline V CDR1 and CDR2: SGHVS, FQNEAQ. The CDR3 is 14 residues long. This clone was picked up a small number of times. Using immunoSEQ multiplex PCR, the repertoire was profiled, and TCRdb retains in-frame clones only, with some absent. Here the sample spans 150,000 to 200,000 clones, 70% to 85% being singletons. The V call is TRBV7-8, the J call TRBJ1-4, with D unclear. Specimen: peripheral blood. This sequence originates from a woman older than 75 with acute or convalescent COVID-19. CDR3 in DNA: TGTGCCAGCAGCTTAAGCCCGAGTAATGAAAAACTGTTTTTT. Protein: CASSLSPSNEKLFF.